Following are 18 T cell receptor beta chains from one sample sequenced in a study of T cells after yellow fever vaccination. TCRdb fed the 5' RACE reads into MiXCR, producing one record per CDR3 protein. This table holds some 320,000 distinct CDR3 sequences, 3.5% to 4.5% found once. The input for sequencing was PBMCs, taken 15 days after the yellow fever booster vaccination. The receptors were gathered from a young man who received the YFV17D yellow fever vaccine.

V gene TRBV4-1 combines with J gene TRBJ2-3; D ambiguous. With 0 bases removed from V and 7 bases from J, the gap between germline ends came to 17 bases. Germline CDR1 is MGHRA and CDR2 is YSYEKL. This CDR3 has 16 residues. The CDR3: CASSQDGSGVRNTQYF. CDR3 sequence (DNA): TGCGCCAGCAGCCAAGATGGGTCGGGTGTGAGAAATACGCAGTATTTT.

This clonotype was seen many times. V usage is TRBV7-9 and J usage is TRBJ2-1; D possibly matches TRBD1 or TRBD2 (6 bases each). The CDR3 contains 11 residues. CDR1 SEHNR and CDR2 FQNEAQ come from the germline V gene (reference sequence). V was cut by 4 bases and J by 14 bases, with 12 bases left in between. CDR3 in amino acids: CASSSEGEEFF. In DNA, the CDR3 is TGTGCCAGCAGCTCCGAGGGGGAGGAGTTCTTC.

The chain joins TRBV5-4 to TRBJ2-3; unclear D gene. Trimming took off 4 bases at V and 10 bases at J, with 10 bases between the two ends. In germline, CDR1 is SGHNT, CDR2 YYREEE (reference sequence). The CDR3 runs to 11 residues. CDR3 in DNA: TGTGCCAGCAGCGACGGGCCGGCGCAGTATTTT. Encoded protein: CASSDGPAQYF.

This clonotype has only a few counts. The rearrangement links TRBV7-9 to TRBJ1-6, with TRBD1 identical over 7 bases. There are 15 residues in the CDR3. Per germline, CDR1 SEHNR and CDR2 FQNEAQ (reference sequence). V was clipped by 3 bases and J by 8 bases; unmatched bases: 7. Here the CDR3 reads CASSFGDRGYSPLHF. CDR3 DNA sequence: TGTGCCAGCAGCTTTGGGGACAGAGGGTATTCACCCCTCCACTTT.

This clonotype was observed many times. The chain employs TRBV5-6 and TRBJ2-3; a possible D gene is TRBD2 (5 bases). With 1 base removed from V and 4 bases from J, the gap between germline ends came to 13 bases. Germline assignment: CDR1 SGHDT and CDR2 YYEEEE. The CDR3 sequence is 15 residues long. The chain's CDR3 is CASSLRREIPDTQYF. CDR3 coding DNA: TGTGCCAGCAGCTTGAGAAGGGAGATCCCAGATACGCAGTATTTT.

This clonotype was counted at least ten times. A read error may account for a junction end that differs from germline. V gene TRBV19 combines with J gene TRBJ1-5, with 7 positions matching TRBD1. Germline assignment: CDR1 LNHDA and CDR2 SQIVND (reference sequence). This CDR3 region has 14 residues. CDR3 loop: CASSLDRDSQPQHF. CDR3 DNA: TGTGCCAGTAGTCTAGACAGGGACAGCCAGCCCCAGCATTTT. Full variable domain (remainder filled in from reference TRBV19 and TRBJ1-5): DGGITQSPKYLFRKEGQNVTLSCEQNLNHDAMYWYRQDPGQGLRLIYYSQIVNDFQKGDIAEGYSVSREKKESFPLTVTSAQKNPTAFYLCASSLDRDSQPQHFGDGTRLSIL.

The CDR3 nucleotides are TGTGCCAGCAGCTCCCGGACTAGCGCCAGAGATACGCAGTATTTT. This gives the protein CASSSRTSARDTQYF. The chain is built from TRBV7-2 and TRBJ2-3; 9 bases are shared with TRBD2. From germline, CDR1 is SGHTA and CDR2 FQGNSA. Trimming took 4 bases from V and 5 from J; bases not matched to a gene: 7. CDR3 length: 15 residues. Drawing the rest from reference TRBV7-2 and TRBJ2-3, the complete variable domain is GAGVSQSPSNKVTEKGKDVELRCDPISGHTALYWYRQSLGQGLEFLIYFQGNSAPDKSGLPSDRFSAERTGGSVSTLTIQRTQQEDSAVYLCASSSRTSARDTQYFGPGTRLTVL.

The chain recombines TRBV4-3 with TRBJ1-2, with 9 nucleotides matching TRBD1. CDR3 length equals 15 residues. Germline trimming cut 4 bases from V and 8 bases from J; bases unmatched to any gene: 11. Per the germline V gene, CDR1 is LGHNA and CDR2 is YSLEER. The CDR3 coding sequence is TGCGCCAGCAGCCTCTGGACAGGGGAGGTAGCCGGCTACACCTTC. It codes for CASSLWTGEVAGYTF.

This clonotype was seen many times. This chain connects TRBV12-3 or TRBV12-4 to TRBJ1-3; maybe TRBD1 (5 bases). V was trimmed by 5 bases and J by 0 bases, leaving 5 bases between them. There are 13 residues in the CDR3. The CDR3 DNA is TGTGCCAGCAGTGGACACTCTGGAAACACCATATATTTT. Amino acids: CASSGHSGNTIYF.

The chain has TRBV3-1 and TRBJ2-4; no reliable D call. The CDR3 extends over 18 amino acids. CDR1 and CDR2 from the germline V gene are LGHDT and YNNKEL (reference sequence). The V end lost 4 bases, the J end lost 0 bases, and 19 bases lay between the germline ends. The CDR3 nucleotides read TGTGCCAGCAGCCTATACTACGGTAGCCAACTAGCCAAAAACATTCAGTACTTC. Translated, it gives CASSLYYGSQLAKNIQYF.

At least ten counts were recorded for this clonotype. The gene calls are TRBV6-5 and TRBJ1-4; D is undetermined. The CDR3 consists of 14 residues. V was trimmed by 0 bases and J by 7 bases, leaving 9 bases between them. Germline V gene sequence: CDR1 MNHEY, CDR2 SVGAGI. The DNA of the CDR3 is TGTGCCAGCAGTTACTCTTTGGGAAGTGAAAAACTGTTTTTT. Its translation is CASSYSLGSEKLFF.

CDR3 coding DNA: TGTGCCAGCAGCTTAGCTTCGGCTAGCGCAGGGTACGAGCAGTACTTC. Translation: CASSLASASAGYEQYF. The V and J genes are TRBV7-2 and TRBJ2-7; a possible D gene is TRBD2 (6 bases). Germline-derived CDR1 and CDR2 are SGHTA and FQGNSA. The CDR3 extends over 16 amino acids. V was shortened by 0 bases and J by 4 bases, with 16 bases between the two germline ends.

This rearrangement joins TRBV5-6 to TRBJ2-2; 8 nucleotides match TRBD2. CDR3 length: 16 amino acids. After removal of 4 bases from V and 6 bases from J, the junction contained 11 bases not matched to a gene. CDR1 is SGHDT, CDR2 YYEEEE, per germline. CDR3 loop: CASSLLRGGEAGELFF. The DNA of the CDR3 is TGTGCCAGCAGCCTCCTCCGGGGGGGCGAGGCCGGGGAGCTGTTTTTT.

The rearrangement links TRBV4-3 to TRBJ1-2, with TRBD1 identical over 7 bases. With V trimmed by 1 base and J by 4 bases, 6 bases remained unmatched. The CDR3 sequence is 15 residues long. Germline V CDR1 and CDR2: LGHNA, YSLEER. CDR3: CASSQAQGEGYGYTF. Written as DNA, the CDR3 is TGCGCCAGCAGCCAAGCGCAGGGGGAGGGCTATGGCTACACCTTC.

This clonotype was seen more than once but under ten times. The chain combines TRBV24-1 with TRBJ1-6, with a tentative D call TRBD1 (5 bases). V was trimmed by 10 bases and J by 7 bases, leaving 16 bases between them. Germline V lookup: CDR1 KGHDR, CDR2 SFDVKD. This CDR3 spans 14 amino acids. The CDR3 nucleotides read TGTGCCACTGTGGGGGGGACGGAGAATTCACCCCTCCACTTT. This codes for CATVGGTENSPLHF.

The rearrangement joins TRBV7-9 to TRBJ2-5; D gene unclear. The germline gives CDR1 SEHNR, CDR2 FQNEAQ (reference sequence). This CDR3 comprises 14 residues. Trimming removed 5 bases at V and 2 bases at J, with 12 bases between. DNA for the CDR3: TGTGCCAGCAGCCCAACCCGGTTGCAAGAGACCCAGTACTTC. It encodes CASSPTRLQETQYF.

At least ten counts were recorded for this clonotype. The rearrangement links TRBV5-1 to TRBJ1-4; 8 bases fit TRBD1. J lost 4 bases, V lost 4 bases, and 6 bases had no gene match. Germline lookup yields CDR1 SGHRS and CDR2 YFSETQ. The CDR3 has 15 residues. CDR3 nucleotide sequence: TGCGCCAGCAGCCCGAGCGGACAGGGTAATGAAAAACTGTTTTTT. Its protein is CASSPSGQGNEKLFF.

The V gene is TRBV20-1, the J gene TRBJ2-7; weak D call: TRBD1 (5 bases). The CDR3 loop spans 13 amino acids. Trimming removed 5 bases at V and 2 bases at J, with 13 bases between. CDR1 is DFQATT, CDR2 SNEGSKA, per germline (reference sequence). The CDR3 is CSAPDTSTYEQYF. DNA for the CDR3: TGCAGTGCTCCGGACACCTCAACCTACGAGCAGTACTTC.